The rows below give T cell receptor beta chains drawn from one sample of a study of long-term antiretroviral therapy in people with HIV. Measured with immunoSEQ multiplex PCR; TCRdb has only the in-frame clones, and not every one. The sample lists fewer than 40,000 clones, roughly nine tenths occurring once. The sequences come from unsorted PBMCs, collected 1.2 years after starting antiretroviral therapy. All receptors derive from a woman aged 45 to 65 with HIV. The CDR3 runs from the conserved cysteine through the conserved F or W. A D gene is named only where the DNA matches it firmly. Size is omitted from some rows. Given values are once, few, many or a class for expanded clones.

cdr3_aa	cdr3_nt	clone_size	d_call	v_call	j_call
CASSSGQGSDGYTF	TGTGCCAGCAGCTCCGGACAGGGGAGTGATGGCTACACCTTC	-	TRBD1	TRBV7-2	TRBJ1-2
CASGTWVYSVGSPLHF	TGTGCCAGCGGAACGTGGGTATATTCGGTCGGTTCACCCCTCCACTTT	-	-	TRBV28	TRBJ1-6
CASSMGFQPQHF	TGTGCCAGTAGTATGGGGTTTCAGCCCCAGCATTTT	-	-	TRBV19	TRBJ1-5
CASSLVRGDEQFF	TGTGCCAGCAGCTTAGTTCGGGGGGATGAGCAGTTCTTC	-	TRBD2	TRBV7-6	TRBJ2-1
CASSHRIGPGFAEAFF	TGTGCCAGCAGCCATAGGATAGGGCCCGGGTTTGCTGAAGCTTTCTTT	-	-	TRBV7-8	TRBJ1-1
CASSLGSTSGGASEQFF	TGCGCCAGCAGCTTGGGGTCGACTAGCGGGGGGGCCAGTGAGCAGTTCTTC	-	TRBD2	TRBV5-1	TRBJ2-1
CASSRGTTQETQYF	TGCGCCAGCAGCCGTGGGACTACCCAAGAGACCCAGTACTTC	-	TRBD2	TRBV4-3	TRBJ2-5
CAWSAGQNTEAFF	TGTGCCTGGAGTGCGGGGCAGAACACTGAAGCTTTCTTT	-	-	TRBV30	TRBJ1-1
CASSVTSRNSGNTIYF	TGTGCCAGCAGCGTTACCTCCAGGAACTCTGGAAACACCATATATTTT	-	-	TRBV9	TRBJ1-3
CSVRTGALSGYTF	TGCAGCGTCAGGACAGGGGCACTAAGTGGCTACACCTTC	once	TRBD1	TRBV29-1	TRBJ1-2
CASSVAPGQPYGYTF	TGTGCCAGCAGTGTTGCGCCGGGACAGCCTTATGGCTACACCTTC	-	TRBD1	TRBV6-4	TRBJ1-2
CASSIGQNNEQFF	TGTGCCAGTAGTATAGGACAGAATAATGAGCAGTTCTTC	-	-	TRBV19	TRBJ2-1
CASSAPTDRGLGSPLHF	TGTGCCAGCAGCGCTCCGACGGACAGGGGGCTAGGTTCACCCCTCCACTTT	-	TRBD1	TRBV9	TRBJ1-6
CASSPDGNYGYTF	TGTGCCAGCTCACCTGACGGAAACTATGGCTACACCTTC	few	-	TRBV18	TRBJ1-2
CASSLTSNQPQHF	TGTGCCAGCAGCTTAACCAGCAATCAGCCCCAGCATTTT	once	-	TRBV7-2	TRBJ1-5
CASSYPGGSYTF	TGTGCCAGCAGTTATCCTGGGGGTAGCTACACCTTC	-	-	TRBV6-5	TRBJ1-2
CASQTGANEKLFF	TGTGCCAGCCAGACAGGGGCAAATGAAAAACTGTTTTTT	-	TRBD1	TRBV27	TRBJ1-4
CASSTAGVETQYF	TGTGCCAGCTCGACGGCGGGGGTAGAGACCCAGTACTTC	-	TRBD2	TRBV2	TRBJ2-5